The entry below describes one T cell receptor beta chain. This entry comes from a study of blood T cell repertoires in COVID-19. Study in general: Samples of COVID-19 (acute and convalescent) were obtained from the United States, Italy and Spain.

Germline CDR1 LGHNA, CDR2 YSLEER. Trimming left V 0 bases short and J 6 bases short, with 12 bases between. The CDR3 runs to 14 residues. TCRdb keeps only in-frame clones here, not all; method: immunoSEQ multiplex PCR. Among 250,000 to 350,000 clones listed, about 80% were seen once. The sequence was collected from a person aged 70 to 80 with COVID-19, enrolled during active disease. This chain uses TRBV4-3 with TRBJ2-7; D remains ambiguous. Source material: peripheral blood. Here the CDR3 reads CASSQEESLGEQYF. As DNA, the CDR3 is TGCGCCAGCAGCCAAGAGGAGAGCTTAGGCGAGCAGTACTTC.